Shown below are 23 T cell receptor beta chains from a single sample sequenced in a study of CD8 T cells in Susac syndrome. The RNA, about 0.45 to 1 ug, was put through reverse transcription using random hexamers. TCRdb recomputed calls from the immunoSEQ multiplex PCR reads with MiXCR, one row per CDR3 protein. The sample holds some 130,000 distinct CDR3 sequences, 90% to 95% seen once. The sequencing input was CD4+ T cells from PBMCs. The receptors were gathered from a human donor in good health.

This sequence joins TRBV19 and TRBJ1-5; 7 positions match TRBD1. The germline V gene encodes CDR1 LNHDA and CDR2 SQIVND (reference sequence). The junction had 1 base not matched to a gene; V was cut back by 3 bases and J by 2 bases. CDR3 size: 14 residues. The CDR3 region has the DNA TGTGCCAGTAGTATTACAGGGGGCAATCAGCCCCAGCATTTT. Amino acids: CASSITGGNQPQHF.

The rearrangement joins TRBV4-2 to TRBJ2-4, with D unresolved. The germline CDR1 and CDR2 sequences are LGHNA and YNFKEQ. The CDR3 contains 16 residues. Deletions cut 4 bases from V and 8 bases from J, with 21 bases between. CDR3 residues: CASSRERGVDPDIQYF. The CDR3 DNA sequence: TGTGCCAGCAGCCGAGAAAGAGGAGTAGATCCGGACATTCAGTACTTC.

The gene calls are TRBV6-6 and TRBJ1-1; D gene unclear. The germline V gene encodes CDR1 MNHNY and CDR2 SVGAGI (reference sequence). The CDR3 spans 13 residues. V was pared by 0 bases and J by 8 bases, with 10 bases between. CDR3 protein: CASSYSEGVEAFF. The CDR3 region has the DNA TGTGCCAGCAGTTACTCTGAGGGTGTGGAAGCTTTCTTT.

V gene TRBV7-9 combines with J gene TRBJ2-1; 10 bases align to TRBD2. V gave up 5 bases and J gave up 4 bases; unmatched junction bases: 11. Germline V gives CDR1 SEHNR, CDR2 FQNEAQ (reference sequence). The CDR3 covers 17 residues. The chain's CDR3 is CASSRSLAGVWYNEQFF. As DNA, the CDR3 is TGTGCCAGCAGCCGATCTCTAGCGGGAGTTTGGTACAATGAGCAGTTCTTC.

This clonotype was seen more than once but under ten times. This chain links TRBV2 with TRBJ2-1, with 12 bases matching TRBD2. The germline CDR1 and CDR2 sequences are SNHLY and FYNNEI. Trimming at V came to 8 bases and at J to 7 bases, leaving 6 bases not matched to a gene. This CDR3 has 14 residues. CDR3 in amino acids: CASSGLAGINEQFF. CDR3 coding DNA: TGTGCCAGCTCGGGACTAGCGGGTATAAATGAGCAGTTCTTC.

The rearrangement uses TRBV4-1 and TRBJ2-3; TRBD1 matches at 8 bases. J gave up 0 bases and V 1 base, and 3 bases lay outside the gene matches. The germline CDR1 and CDR2 sequences are MGHRA and YSYEKL. CDR3 length equals 16 residues. DNA for the CDR3: TGCGCCAGCAGCCAAGTTGACAGGGGTAGCACAGATACGCAGTATTTT. This encodes CASSQVDRGSTDTQYF.

This clonotype turned up a few times. The chain uses TRBV12-3 or TRBV12-4 and TRBJ2-7; D is unresolved. This CDR3 has 13 amino acids. Trimming left V 3 bases short and J 0 bases short, with 6 bases between. The CDR3 sequence is CASSLGSSYEQYF. For the CDR3, the DNA is TGTGCCAGCAGTTTGGGCTCCTCCTACGAGCAGTACTTC.

The chain employs TRBV6-5 and TRBJ2-1, with D perhaps matching TRBD2 (6 bases). Trimming left V 5 bases short and J 4 bases short, with 12 bases between. Germline V gene lookup returns CDR1 MNHEY and CDR2 SVGAGI. This CDR3 comprises 14 residues. CDR3 amino acids: CASSPGRFYNEQFF. In nucleotides, the CDR3 is TGTGCCAGCAGTCCGGGGAGGTTTTACAATGAGCAGTTCTTC.

The chain combines TRBV25-1 with TRBJ2-1; D unresolved. The length of the CDR3 is 14 residues. V was shortened by 5 bases and J by 10 bases, with 18 bases between the two germline ends. CDR1 and CDR2 (germline): MGHDK, SYGVNS. DNA of the CDR3: TGTGCCAGCAGTCCGTCTTTGACCACACCCGAGCAGTTCTTC. It encodes CASSPSLTTPEQFF.

This chain uses TRBV5-1 with TRBJ2-1, with D maybe TRBD2 (6 bases). The germline V gene encodes CDR1 SGHRS and CDR2 YFSETQ. V lost 1 base to trimming and J lost 5 bases, with 13 bases between them. This CDR3 has 15 residues. The CDR3 region is CASSLKTGVNNEQFF. CDR3 sequence (DNA): TGCGCCAGCAGCTTGAAGACGGGAGTCAACAATGAGCAGTTCTTC. Drawing the rest from reference TRBV5-1 and TRBJ2-1, the complete variable domain is KAGVTQTPRYLIKTRGQQVTLSCSPISGHRSVSWYQQTPGQGLQFLFEYFSETQRNKGNFPGRFSGRQFSNSRSEMNVSTLELGDSALYLCASSLKTGVNNEQFFGPGTRLTVL.

CDR3 nucleotide sequence: TGCAGCGTTGATCGGCGGGGCCTCACAGATACGCAGTATTTT. Residues: CSVDRRGLTDTQYF. This chain connects TRBV29-1 to TRBJ2-3, with a tentative D call TRBD2 (6 bases). CDR3 length: 14 amino acids. V was shortened by 3 bases and J by 2 bases, with 12 bases between the two germline ends. Germline V gene lookup returns CDR1 SQVTM and CDR2 ANQGSEA.

The chain combines TRBV7-2 with TRBJ1-1; weak D call: TRBD1 (5 bases). Germline V gene data show CDR1 as SGHTA and CDR2 as FQGNSA. V gave up 3 bases and J gave up 0 bases, with 8 bases separating them. The CDR3 has 14 amino acids. CDR3 sequence: CASSFSGLNTEAFF. The CDR3 DNA reads TGTGCCAGCAGCTTTTCAGGGTTGAACACTGAAGCTTTCTTT.

This chain uses TRBV28 with TRBJ2-5; D remains unclear. The CDR3 extends over 12 amino acids. Trimming took off 3 bases at V and 4 bases at J, with 6 bases between the two ends. Per germline, CDR1 MDHEN and CDR2 SYDVKM. The CDR3 DNA sequence: TGTGCCAGCAGTTTTAACCGAGAGACCCAGTACTTC. Residues: CASSFNRETQYF.

The chain is built from TRBV3-1 and TRBJ2-7; D is uncertain. V was pared by 7 bases and J by 4 bases, with 20 bases between. The germline V gene encodes CDR1 LGHDT and CDR2 YNNKEL (reference sequence). The CDR3 runs to 15 residues. The CDR3 here is CASTPVRRQNYEQYF. DNA for the CDR3: TGTGCCAGCACCCCCGTCAGGCGGCAGAATTACGAGCAGTACTTC.

The CDR3 bases are TGCAGCGTTGGGCGTGGGGACGGAAAAAACATTCAGTACTTC. The encoded protein is CSVGRGDGKNIQYF. This chain joins TRBV29-1 and TRBJ2-4; the D gene could be TRBD1 or TRBD2 (5 bases each). CDR1 and CDR2 from the germline V gene are SQVTM and ANQGSEA. Trimming removed 4 bases from V and 4 bases from J, with 14 bases in between. This CDR3 spans 14 amino acids.

The CDR3 DNA is TGTGCCAGCAGCCCCGAGCACAAGAACACTGAAGCTTTCTTT. Translated: CASSPEHKNTEAFF. The chain couples TRBV3-1 to TRBJ1-1; D call uncertain. The germline V and J ends were trimmed by 4 bases and 1 base, with 10 bases remaining between them. CDR1 and CDR2 (germline): LGHDT, YNNKEL (reference sequence). CDR3 length: 14 amino acids.

The J gene is TRBJ1-5, the V gene TRBV9; D is uncertain. V lost 0 bases and J 2 bases, leaving 9 bases between the germline ends. The CDR3 runs 15 residues. Germline loops: CDR1 SGDLS, CDR2 YYNGEE. The CDR3 DNA follows: TGTGCCAGCAGCGTAGACAGCGGGGGCAATCAGCCCCAGCATTTT. Its translation: CASSVDSGGNQPQHF.

The chain employs TRBV28 and TRBJ1-1, with a possible D match to TRBD1 (5 bases). The germline V gene encodes CDR1 MDHEN and CDR2 SYDVKM. This CDR3 region has 12 residues. V was trimmed by 2 bases and J by 10 bases, leaving 11 bases between them. DNA of the CDR3: TGTGCCAGCAGTTTAAGCAGGGCGGGAGCTTTCTTT. Translating gives CASSLSRAGAFF. The variable domain in full, with the rest retrieved from reference TRBV28 and TRBJ1-1, is DVKVTQSSRYLVKRTGEKVFLECVQDMDHENMFWYRQDPGLGLRLIYFSYDVKMKEKGDIPEGYSVSREKKERFSLILESASTNQTSMYLCASSLSRAGAFFGQGTRLTVV.

The chain joins TRBV3-1 to TRBJ2-2; D gene uncertain. Trimming pared 4 bases from V and 4 bases from J, leaving 4 bases between. Germline CDR1 and CDR2: LGHDT and YNNKEL (reference sequence). There are 12 residues in the CDR3. This CDR3 reads CASSRGTGELFF. In nucleotides, the CDR3 is TGTGCCAGCAGCCGGGGCACCGGGGAGCTGTTTTTT.

The chain carries TRBV20-1 and TRBJ2-3; the D gene is possibly TRBD2 (5 bases). The V end was cut by 7 bases, the J end by 4 bases, with 9 bases between. The CDR3 totals 11 residues. Germline CDR1 reads DFQATT; CDR2 reads SNEGSKA (reference sequence). CDR3 residues: CSGTSADTQYF. The DNA of the CDR3 is TGCAGTGGTACTAGTGCAGATACGCAGTATTTT.

The chain recombines TRBV20-1 with TRBJ1-2; 10 bases are a match to TRBD1. Germline V gene lookup returns CDR1 DFQATT and CDR2 SNEGSKA (reference sequence). This CDR3 has 13 residues. J was trimmed by 7 bases and V by 0 bases; bases with no gene match: 2. The CDR3 DNA follows: TGCAGTGCTAGAGAGGGACAGGGGTTTGGCTACACCTTC. Translation gives CSAREGQGFGYTF.

This clonotype occurred a few times. The V call is TRBV7-9, the J call TRBJ2-7; D gene unclear. CDR1 SEHNR and CDR2 FQNEAQ come from the germline V gene (reference sequence). Trimming removed 1 base from V and 3 bases from J, with 7 bases in between. This CDR3 is built from 13 residues. CDR3 protein: CASSLGGGYEQYF. The CDR3 DNA is TGTGCCAGCAGCTTAGGCGGCGGCTACGAGCAGTACTTC. Filled out from reference TRBV7-9 and TRBJ2-7, the complete variable domain reads DTGVSQNPRHKITKRGQNVTFRCDPISEHNRLYWYRQTLGQGPEFLTYFQNEAQLEKSRLLSDRFSAERPKGSFSTLEIQRTEQGDSAMYLCASSLGGGYEQYFGPGTRLTVT.

CDR3 protein: CASRPGNPGANVLTF. The CDR3 nucleotides read TGTGCCAGCAGGCCAGGGAACCCTGGGGCCAACGTCCTGACTTTC. The chain has TRBV27 and TRBJ2-6; D is possibly TRBD1 (5 bases). This CDR3 is built from 15 residues. With 6 bases removed from V and 2 bases from J, the gap between germline ends came to 11 bases. Germline V CDR1 and CDR2: MNHEY, SMNVEV (reference sequence).